This entry is about one T cell receptor beta chain. The antigen is undetermined. The authors ran a second PCR of roughly 6 to 12 cycles using a sample-barcoded 5' primer and a J-beta primer mix. MiXCR, run by TCRdb on the 5' RACE reads, gives a single entry per CDR3 protein. The sample holds about 730,000 distinct CDR3 sequences, approximately 39% seen once. CDR1 is ENHRY, CDR2 SYGVKD, per germline. The ends lost 4 bases at V and 0 bases at J; junction bases unmatched: 7. CDR3 length: 19 residues. Healthy Russian Caucasian donors spanned ages roughly 6 to 100 years. It was ten milliliters of peripheral blood that were drawn from each donor. This sample stems from a study of blood T cells in healthy people across ages. Study findings and constraints: Long-lived donors had more naive CD4+ cells and higher diversity than aged donors.

This TCR was sampled from a woman aged 60-75 years in good health. The J gene is TRBJ2-1, the V gene TRBV10-3; TRBD2 agrees at 15 bases. Sequencing was carried out using blood. CDR3 region: CAISVGLAGGASSYNEQFF. The CDR3 coding sequence is TGTGCCATCAGTGTAGGACTAGCGGGGGGGGCCAGCTCCTACAATGAGCAGTTCTTC.